This TCR beta chain was recovered during a study of blood T cell repertoires in COVID-19 (dated by TCRdb to the early 2020s). Regarding the study in general: Samples covering the acute and convalescent phases of COVID-19 were provided by collaborators in the United States, Italy and Spain. The material from the prospective study consisted of cDNA or gDNA derived from T cells, B-cell-depleted T cells, or PBMCs. The dataset comprised deeply sampled blood TCRbeta repertoires from subjects exposed to, actively infected with, or recovered from COVID-19. The repertoires were released in a freely available public database intended as a resource for research on the immune response to SARS-CoV-2. The samples were drawn from the first 160 participants of the ongoing ImmuneRACE study and from over a thousand subjects provided by 6 global collaborators. A de-identified subject ID, COVID-19 status, age in years and sex were almost always included in the sample metadata. Where available, HLA class I and class II types were obtained from metadata supplied by the sample provider rather than from assay-based typing.

Worth noting for this clone: Its recognized antigen is unknown. Nothing much larger sits one base from this clone, and base qualities are not available.

The collaborating institutions used their own protocols to collect whole blood in K2EDTA tubes. For TCRbeta analysis, collaborator samples were shipped as frozen whole blood, as isolated PBMCs, or as DNA extracted from either sample type. The study at large found these results: Clinical and demographic metadata were provided uncurated, with the amount varying by source and participant.

TCRbeta CDR3 regions were amplified from genomic DNA by means of the immunoSEQ Assay, a bias-controlled multiplex PCR. As for the original processing: Nucleated cell counts per sample were estimated from amplification of reference gene primers within the assay. To quantify the absolute abundance of each unique TCRbeta CDR3 rearrangement, sequence reads were collapsed and filtered. For each sample, productive Simpson clonality was calculated as the square root of Simpson's diversity index across productive rearrangements. TCRdb's version of the immuneACCESS table is confined to in-frame rearrangements and falls short of the full clone set. An unresolved V gene accounts for under half of the shortfall where checked; the remainder is of unknown origin. V and J calls and clone size are given by that table; D and trimming were obtained from the DNA. Counted in this sample were around 76,000 clones; 81% of them appeared once. More than 0.7% of the sample is in the top ten clones.

From the germline V gene, CDR1 is ENHRY and CDR2 is SYGVKD. CDR3 length: 16 amino acids, cysteine to phenylalanine. Just the 48-base CDR3 DNA is kept, in frame starting at base 1. V and J are truncated by 0 bases and 0 bases respectively, leaving an intervening sequence of 9 bases. The source of this sequence is a woman in her 70s with acute or convalescent COVID-19. Source material: peripheral blood. Recombination connected TRBV10-3 to TRBJ1-3, with no confident D gene call. The DNA sequence is as follows: TGTGCCATCAGTGAGTCGAGTCCGAGCTCTGGAAACACCATATATTTT. Its translation reads: CAISESSPSSGNTIYF.